The clone carrying this T cell receptor beta chain has at least ten counts. Its antigen is not identified. These data come from a study of CD8 T cells in ankylosing spondylitis. Study observations and caveats: Disease-linked clones reportedly showed significant enrichment in matched ankylosing spondylitis synovial fluid. In peripheral blood, disease-linked CD8+ clones occurred at relatively low frequencies. Blood from ankylosing spondylitis patients appeared to carry a characteristic roughly 8-variant TCR beta motif. Earlier reports found some motif variants in synovial fluid and blood in reactive arthritis.

CDR3 length equals 14 residues. V lost 4 bases, J lost 4 bases, and 13 bases lay in between. Germline CDR1 LGHNA, CDR2 YSLEER. As the method for making TCR beta libraries, quantitative 5'-RACE with molecular barcodes was used. TCRdb reprocessed the 5' RACE reads via MiXCR and lists one record per CDR3 protein. The sample lists about 840,000 distinct CDR3 sequences, 12% seen once, with 0.51% in the top ten. The sample comprised blood, either unsorted or a sorted T cell fraction (not recorded which). This clonotype was sampled from a male donor with ankylosing spondylitis. The V and J genes are TRBV4-3 and TRBJ1-1; D gene unclear. The CDR3 loop reads CASSRKEGGTEAFF. The CDR3 DNA sequence: TGCGCCAGCAGCCGAAAAGAGGGTGGCACTGAAGCTTTCTTT.